Below are 5 T cell receptor beta chains sequenced from a single sample in a study of blood T cell repertoires in COVID-19 (dated by TCRdb to 2019 to 2021). The library relied on the immunoSEQ multiplex PCR assay. TCRdb mirrors the immuneACCESS table, restricted to in-frame sequences. Some clones are absent from its copies; in checked studies, under half trace to an unresolved V gene, and the reason for the others is unknown. This sample holds about 170,000 clones; roughly 85% were observed only once. The ten largest clones take up roughly 10% of the sample. The source material was peripheral blood. All receptors derive from a woman aged 80 or over with active or convalescent COVID-19.

The V and J genes are TRBV5-4 and TRBJ2-7, with TRBD1 matching 9 bases. The CDR3 sequence is 15 residues long. The V gene's germline CDR1 is SGHNT and CDR2 YYREEE (reference sequence). Unmatched junction bases numbered 8, after V lost 3 bases and J lost 4 bases. DNA of the CDR3: TGTGCCAGCAGCTCCTACGGGACAGGGATATACGAGCAGTACTTC. Its translation is CASSSYGTGIYEQYF.

The rearrangement links TRBV5-1 to TRBJ1-6; 12 bases match TRBD1. Per germline, CDR1 SGHRS and CDR2 YFSETQ. The J segment lost 11 bases and the V segment lost 4 bases, leaving 10 bases of the junction unmatched. The length of the CDR3 is 16 residues. This chain's CDR3 is CASSLWGGTGGPPLHF. Here the CDR3 DNA reads TGCGCCAGCAGCCTTTGGGGAGGGACAGGGGGCCCACCCCTCCACTTT.

The chain combines TRBV15 with TRBJ1-3; 7 bases line up with TRBD1. The trim removed 0 bases at V and 0 bases at J, leaving 11 bases unmatched. The CDR3 is 19 residues long. Germline CDR1 reads LNHNV; CDR2 reads YYDKDF (reference sequence). CDR3 DNA: TGTGCCACCAGCAGAGAGGGGTTCAGGGGGTTTCTCTCTGGAAACACCATATATTTT. It codes for CATSREGFRGFLSGNTIYF.

The chain links TRBV3-1 (or the pseudogene TRBV3-2) to TRBJ2-7, with 13 bases lining up with TRBD2. Trimming removed 2 bases from V and 6 bases from J; junction bases left unmatched: 1. The CDR3 totals 14 residues. Germline CDR1 and CDR2: LGHDT and YNNKEL (reference sequence). The CDR3 protein is CASSQTSGRAEQYF. CDR3 DNA: TGTGCCAGCAGCCAAACTAGCGGGAGGGCCGAGCAGTACTTC.

The chain employs TRBV6-5 and TRBJ2-1, with 9 bases that match TRBD1. Losses at the gene ends were 5 bases for V and 7 bases for J; bases not matched to a gene: 9. The CDR3 consists of 15 residues. Germline values: CDR1 MNHEY, CDR2 SVGAGI. The CDR3 bases are TGTGCCAGCAGTCCGGACAGGGGTGGACGGAATGAGCAGTTCTTC. This codes for CASSPDRGGRNEQFF.